The next 24 T cell receptor beta chains were all read from a single sample in a study of T cell changes during pregnancy in multiple sclerosis. Sequencing was performed with immunoSEQ multiplex PCR; in TCRdb, only in-frame clones are kept and a portion is missing. The table lists about 67,000 clones, about 91% of them singletons, with 1.4% to 1.5% in the top ten. Material: peripheral blood, obtained after pregnancy. The receptor set was obtained from a female donor with multiple sclerosis, enrolled in a pregnancy study.

This rearrangement joins TRBV11-2 to TRBJ1-2; D may be TRBD1 (6 bases). Looked up from germline, CDR1 is SGHAT and CDR2 is FQNNGV. CDR3 length equals 13 residues. Trimming took 1 base from V and 8 from J, leaving 11 bases between them. CDR3 sequence reads: CASSLVGGGGYTF. CDR3 DNA sequence: TGTGCCAGCAGCTTAGTAGGGGGGGGCGGCTACACCTTC.

The J gene is TRBJ1-4, the V gene TRBV4-3, with D possibly TRBD1 on 5 matching bases. There are 17 residues in the CDR3. V dropped 0 bases and J dropped 3 bases, with 14 bases sitting between them. Germline CDR1 LGHNA, CDR2 YSLEER. CDR3 loop: CASSQDLQGTANEKLFF. The CDR3 DNA is TGCGCCAGCAGCCAAGATCTCCAGGGAACGGCTAATGAAAAACTGTTTTTT.

The chain recombines TRBV7-9 with TRBJ1-3, with 8 bases that match TRBD1. CDR1 and CDR2 (germline): SEHNR, FQNEAQ (reference sequence). The J segment lost 0 bases and the V segment lost 2 bases, leaving 9 bases of the junction unmatched. The CDR3 has 18 amino acids. CDR3 amino acids: CASSLYSGGPISGNTIYF. The CDR3 DNA follows: TGTGCCAGCAGCTTATATTCAGGGGGCCCAATCTCTGGAAACACCATATATTTT.

The chain combines TRBV25-1 with TRBJ1-5, with D uncertain. Trimming pared 0 bases from V and 9 bases from J, leaving 9 bases between. CDR1 and CDR2 (germline): MGHDK, SYGVNS. This CDR3 is 13 amino acids long. Here the CDR3 reads CASSEYGQLPQHF. CDR3 in DNA: TGTGCCAGCAGTGAATATGGGCAGCTGCCCCAGCATTTT.

In its sample, this clone was seen once. The chain recombines TRBV30 with TRBJ1-3, with TRBD1 identical over 8 bases. Trimming at V came to 0 bases and at J to 4 bases, leaving 5 bases not matched to a gene. The CDR3 is made up of 15 amino acids. Germline V gene sequence: CDR1 GTSNPN, CDR2 SVGIG (reference sequence). The CDR3 loop is CAWSVGRGLGNTIYF. Written as DNA, the CDR3 is TGTGCCTGGAGTGTAGGCAGGGGGCTAGGAAACACCATATATTTT.

This clone showed up just once. The chain links TRBV7-2 to TRBJ2-1; D call uncertain. The CDR3 has 14 amino acids. Looked up from germline, CDR1 is SGHTA and CDR2 is FQGNSA. V was cut by 2 bases and J by 0 bases, with 5 bases left in between. The CDR3 coding sequence is TGTGCCAGCAGCTTAAGGAGCTCCTACAATGAGCAGTTCTTC. It encodes CASSLRSSYNEQFF. The full variable domain, in which reference TRBV7-2 and TRBJ2-1 provide the parts outside the CDR3, is GAGVSQSPSNKVTEKGKDVELRCDPISGHTALYWYRQSLGQGLEFLIYFQGNSAPDKSGLPSDRFSAERTGGSVSTLTIQRTQQEDSAVYLCASSLRSSYNEQFFGPGTRLTVL.

The J gene is TRBJ2-4, the V gene TRBV7-3, with D hard to call. CDR3 length: 13 amino acids. V was pared by 4 bases and J by 7 bases, with 11 bases between. The germline gives CDR1 SGHTA, CDR2 FQGTGA. The CDR3, as DNA: TGTGCCAGCAGCTCGCTCCCCAGTAACATTCAGTACTTC. It specifies CASSSLPSNIQYF.

This clone was detected only once. The chain is built from TRBV9 and TRBJ2-1; 13 bases map to TRBD2. This CDR3 spans 15 amino acids. Germline V gene data show CDR1 as SGDLS and CDR2 as YYNGEE. J lost 9 bases, V lost 3 bases, and 6 bases had no gene match. CDR3 nucleotide sequence: TGTGCCAGCAGCGGAGGGACTAGCGGGGCGTTTGAGCAGTTCTTC. Its protein is CASSGGTSGAFEQFF.

The chain is built from TRBV2 and TRBJ2-7; 7 nucleotides align to TRBD1. The V gene end was trimmed by 6 bases and the J gene end by 1 base; junction bases not matched to a gene: 6. This CDR3 spans 14 amino acids. CDR1 is SNHLY and CDR2 is FYNNEI in the germline V gene. The CDR3: CASSKQGYSYEQYF. DNA for the CDR3: TGTGCCAGCAGCAAACAGGGGTATTCCTACGAGCAGTACTTC.

The chain is built from TRBV30 and TRBJ1-2, with no clear D. The CDR3 spans 12 residues. The V end lost 5 bases, the J end lost 1 base, and 8 bases lay between the germline ends. Per germline, CDR1 GTSNPN and CDR2 SVGIG (reference sequence). CDR3 sequence reads: CAWAEDNYGYTF. CDR3 nucleotide sequence: TGTGCCTGGGCGGAAGATAACTATGGCTACACCTTC.

The chain is built from TRBV30 and TRBJ1-1; 10 bases align to TRBD1. V dropped 6 bases and J dropped 7; count of bases not matched to a gene: 5. The CDR3 spans 12 residues. Germline CDR1 GTSNPN, CDR2 SVGIG (reference sequence). The CDR3 DNA is TGTGCCTGTTCGGGACAGGGGTTTGAAGCTTTCTTT. Protein: CACSGQGFEAFF.

V gene TRBV27 combines with J gene TRBJ2-7, with 10 bases that match TRBD2. The CDR3 is 14 amino acids. Germline V CDR1 and CDR2: MNHEY, SMNVEV (reference sequence). The trim removed 5 bases at V and 1 base at J, leaving 2 bases unmatched. CDR3 sequence (DNA): TGTGCCAGCAGTCTGGGACTAGCGTCCTACGAGCAGTACTTC. Amino acids: CASSLGLASYEQYF.

The chain is built from TRBV7-2 and TRBJ1-4; 7 bases are a match to TRBD1. With V trimmed by 5 bases and J by 4 bases, 7 bases remained unmatched. The CDR3 consists of 15 residues. Germline V gene data show CDR1 as SGHTA and CDR2 as FQGNSA. CDR3 protein: CASSPNRGYNEKLFF. The CDR3 nucleotides read TGTGCCAGCAGCCCCAACAGGGGTTATAATGAAAAACTGTTTTTT.

This chain uses TRBV10-3 with TRBJ1-3, with 7 bases lining up with TRBD1. Germline V gene sequence: CDR1 ENHRY, CDR2 SYGVKD. V shed 11 bases and J 2 bases; nucleotides not matched to a gene: 3. The CDR3 extends over 12 amino acids. This CDR3 reads CASQGTGNTIYF. The CDR3 DNA follows: TGTGCCTCACAGGGGACTGGAAACACCATATATTTT.

The chain links TRBV4-1 to TRBJ2-1, with TRBD2 matching 8 bases. CDR1 and CDR2 (germline): MGHRA, YSYEKL. This CDR3 spans 13 amino acids. V shed 4 bases, J shed 9 bases, and the junction held 5 bases outside the gene matches. The CDR3 loop reads CASSLSGTGEQFF. CDR3 DNA: TGCGCCAGCAGCCTTAGCGGGACGGGTGAGCAGTTCTTC.

The gene calls are TRBV5-5 and TRBJ2-1, with 8 bases aligning to TRBD1. This CDR3 has 14 amino acids. Per the germline V gene, CDR1 is SGHKS and CDR2 is YYEKEE (reference sequence). V lost 3 bases, J lost 7 bases, and 6 bases stayed unmatched. CDR3 sequence (DNA): TGTGCCAGCAGCTCGGGACAGGATCGTAATGAGCAGTTCTTC. Its protein product is CASSSGQDRNEQFF.

V usage is TRBV5-1 and J usage is TRBJ2-2; TRBD2 matches at 11 bases. The CDR3 totals 15 residues. CDR1 and CDR2 from the germline V gene are SGHRS and YFSETQ. After removal of 4 bases from V and 6 bases from J, the junction contained 5 bases not matched to a gene. In DNA form, the CDR3 reads TGCGCCAGCAGCCTTAGCGGGAGGGGCCCCGGGGAGCTGTTTTTT. Its protein product is CASSLSGRGPGELFF.

The chain recombines TRBV28 with TRBJ1-2; the D is unclear. The V gene lost 6 bases and the J gene lost 6 bases, with 14 bases spanning the gap. The CDR3 extends over 13 amino acids. Germline lookup yields CDR1 MDHEN and CDR2 SYDVKM. The CDR3 coding sequence is TGTGCCAGCAGCGGCGGCATATTAAATGGCTACACCTTC. Amino acids: CASSGGILNGYTF.

The chain recombines TRBV28 with TRBJ2-3; the D gene is possibly TRBD2 (5 bases). The CDR3 extends over 13 amino acids. Germline CDR1 and CDR2: MDHEN and SYDVKM. The V and J ends lost 7 bases and 9 bases respectively, with 17 bases between them. CDR3 sequence (DNA): TGTGCCAGCATCCTCCGGGAAGGAACCACGCAGTATTTT. It translates to CASILREGTTQYF.

This chain links TRBV29-1 with TRBJ2-7; the D is unclear. Germline CDR1 reads SQVTM; CDR2 reads ANQGSEA. Between the trimmed V and J ends, which lost 4 bases and 1 base, there was a span of 5 bases. This CDR3 contains 11 residues. CDR3 residues: CSVVVSYEQYF. The CDR3 region has the DNA TGCAGCGTTGTCGTGTCCTACGAGCAGTACTTC.

The rearrangement uses TRBV11-2 and TRBJ2-7; 11 positions agree with TRBD2. The trim removed 4 bases at V and 7 bases at J, leaving 9 bases unmatched. The V gene's germline CDR1 is SGHAT and CDR2 FQNNGV. The CDR3 spans 15 residues. The CDR3 region is CASSSLLAGAGEQYF. In DNA form, the CDR3 reads TGTGCCAGCAGCTCCTTACTAGCGGGAGCGGGTGAGCAGTACTTC.

This clone was observed once. The chain employs TRBV4-2 and TRBJ2-1, with TRBD2 identical over 7 bases. With 6 bases clipped from V and 3 bases from J, the junction kept 8 bases outside the gene matches. Germline lookup yields CDR1 LGHNA and CDR2 YNFKEQ. The CDR3 is made up of 15 amino acids. The CDR3 here is CASSQREALYNEQFF. The CDR3 bases are TGTGCCAGCAGTCAACGGGAGGCCCTCTACAATGAGCAGTTCTTC.

This clone has a single count. The chain links TRBV21-1 to TRBJ2-7; the D call in the table, TRBD2, was not verified against the DNA. TRBV21-1 counts as a pseudogene. The CDR3 totals 15 residues. CDR3 sequence: CASSLRTSVDYEQYF. CDR3 DNA: TGTGCCAGCAGCCTTAGGACTAGCGTTGACTACGAGCAGTACTTC.

The chain has TRBV6-1 and TRBJ1-5; possible D gene TRBD1, 6 bases. The CDR3 contains 18 residues. Germline CDR1 MNHNS, CDR2 SASEGT. The ends were cut back, 0 bases at V and 0 bases at J, with 15 bases in the middle. The CDR3 sequence: CASSEALSGQTSNQPQHF. In DNA, the CDR3 is TGTGCCAGCAGTGAAGCGCTGTCGGGACAAACTAGCAATCAGCCCCAGCATTTT.